Included here is one T cell receptor (beta chain) sequence, with context. These data belong to a study of OX40 agonist ivuxolimab in advanced cancers. Clones were sequenced by immunoSEQ multiplex PCR, and TCRdb holds only the in-frame ones, with some missing. The table lists about 66,000 clones, 81% of them singletons. The V end lost 2 bases, the J end lost 0 bases, and 11 bases lay between the germline ends. The CDR3 is 17 residues long. CDR1 and CDR2 (germline): SGHNT, YENEEA. The chain couples TRBV11-3 to TRBJ1-6; D unresolved. The specimen was CD4+ or CD8+ T cells sorted from blood, collected in a trial of the OX40 agonist ivuxolimab. This receptor was identified in an adult with an advanced solid tumor such as melanoma, head and neck, liver or kidney cancer. The CDR3 region has the DNA TGTGCCAGCAGCTTACCCCTTATGGGCTCCTATAATTCACCCCTCCACTTT. It is translated as CASSLPLMGSYNSPLHF.